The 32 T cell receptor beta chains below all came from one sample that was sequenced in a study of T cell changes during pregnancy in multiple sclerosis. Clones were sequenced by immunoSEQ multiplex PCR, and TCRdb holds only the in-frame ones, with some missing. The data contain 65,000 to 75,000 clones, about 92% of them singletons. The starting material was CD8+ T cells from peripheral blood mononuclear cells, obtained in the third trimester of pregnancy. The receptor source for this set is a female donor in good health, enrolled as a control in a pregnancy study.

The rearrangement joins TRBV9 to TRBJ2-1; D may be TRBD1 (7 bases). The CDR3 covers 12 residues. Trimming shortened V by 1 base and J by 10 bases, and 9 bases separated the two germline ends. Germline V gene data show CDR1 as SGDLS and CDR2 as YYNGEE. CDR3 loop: CASSVQGGEQFF. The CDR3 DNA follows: TGTGCCAGCAGCGTACAGGGGGGCGAGCAGTTCTTC.

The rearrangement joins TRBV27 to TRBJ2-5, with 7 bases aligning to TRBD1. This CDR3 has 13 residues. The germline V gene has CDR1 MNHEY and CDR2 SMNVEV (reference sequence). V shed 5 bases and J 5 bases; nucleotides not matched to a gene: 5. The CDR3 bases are TGTGCCAGCAGTAAGGGGGCGTTGGAGACCCAGTACTTC. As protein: CASSKGALETQYF.

The CDR3 loop is CAWSPTNTGELFF. CDR3 coding DNA: TGTGCCTGGAGCCCTACGAACACCGGGGAGCTGTTTTTT. This sequence joins TRBV30 and TRBJ2-2; unclear D gene. Per germline, CDR1 GTSNPN and CDR2 SVGIG (reference sequence). The V gene lost 3 bases and the J gene lost 0 bases, with 5 bases spanning the gap. This CDR3 comprises 13 residues.

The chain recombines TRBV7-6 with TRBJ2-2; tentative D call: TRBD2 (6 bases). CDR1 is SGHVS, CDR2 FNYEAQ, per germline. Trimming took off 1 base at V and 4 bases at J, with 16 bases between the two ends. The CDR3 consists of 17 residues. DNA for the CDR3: TGTGCCAGCAGCTTAGGAGGAGGGTGGCAGGGCACCGGGGAGCTGTTTTTT. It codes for CASSLGGGWQGTGELFF.

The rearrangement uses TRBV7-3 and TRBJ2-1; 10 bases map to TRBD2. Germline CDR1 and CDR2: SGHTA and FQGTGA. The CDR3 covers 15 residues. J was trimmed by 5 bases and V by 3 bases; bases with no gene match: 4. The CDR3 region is CASSFSGGSHNEQFF. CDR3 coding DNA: TGTGCCAGCAGCTTTAGCGGGGGGAGCCACAATGAGCAGTTCTTC. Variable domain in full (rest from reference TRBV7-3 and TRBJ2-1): GAGVSQTPSNKVTEKGKYVELRCDPISGHTALYWYRQSLGQGPEFLIYFQGTGAADDSGLPNDRFFAVRPEGSVSTLKIQRTERGDSAVYLCASSFSGGSHNEQFFGPGTRLTVL.

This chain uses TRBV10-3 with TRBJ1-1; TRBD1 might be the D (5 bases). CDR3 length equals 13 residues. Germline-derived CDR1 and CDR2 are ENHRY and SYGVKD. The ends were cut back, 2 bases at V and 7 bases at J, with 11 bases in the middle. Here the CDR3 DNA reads TGTGCCATCAGTGAGAGGGGCTCCTATGAAGCTTTCTTT. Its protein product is CAISERGSYEAFF.

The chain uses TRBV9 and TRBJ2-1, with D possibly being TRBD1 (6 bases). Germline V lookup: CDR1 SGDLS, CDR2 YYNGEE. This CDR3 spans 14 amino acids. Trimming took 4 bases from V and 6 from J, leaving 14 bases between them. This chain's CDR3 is CASSLQGNGNEQFF. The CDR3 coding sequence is TGTGCCAGCAGCCTACAGGGTAACGGCAATGAGCAGTTCTTC.

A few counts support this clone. The CDR3 coding sequence is TGCGCCAGCAGCCTTAGACAGCCGGATGAAAAACTGTTTTTT. Protein product: CASSLRQPDEKLFF. This chain connects TRBV4-3 to TRBJ1-4, with D possibly TRBD1 on 5 matching bases. V was trimmed by 4 bases and J by 6 bases, leaving 12 bases between them. CDR1 and CDR2 (germline): LGHNA, YSLEER. The CDR3 is 14 amino acids.

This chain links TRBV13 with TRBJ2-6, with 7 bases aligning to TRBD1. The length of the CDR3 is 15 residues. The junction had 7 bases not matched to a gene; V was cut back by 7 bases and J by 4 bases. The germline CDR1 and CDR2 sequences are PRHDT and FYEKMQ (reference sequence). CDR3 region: CASTDREAGANVLTF. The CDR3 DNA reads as TGTGCCAGCACCGACAGGGAAGCGGGGGCCAACGTCCTGACTTTC. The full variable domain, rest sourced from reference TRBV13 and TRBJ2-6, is AAGVIQSPRHLIKEKRETATLKCYPIPRHDTVYWYQQGPGQDPQFLISFYEKMQSDKGSIPDRFSAQQFSDYHSELNMSSLELGDSALYFCASTDREAGANVLTFGAGSRLTVL.

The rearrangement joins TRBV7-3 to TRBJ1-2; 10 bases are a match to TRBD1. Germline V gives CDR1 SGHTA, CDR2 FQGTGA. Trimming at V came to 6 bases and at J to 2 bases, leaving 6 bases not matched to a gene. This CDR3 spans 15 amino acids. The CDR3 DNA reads TGTGCCAGCAGTCCGACGGGACAGGGGAACTATGGCTACACCTTC. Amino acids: CASSPTGQGNYGYTF.

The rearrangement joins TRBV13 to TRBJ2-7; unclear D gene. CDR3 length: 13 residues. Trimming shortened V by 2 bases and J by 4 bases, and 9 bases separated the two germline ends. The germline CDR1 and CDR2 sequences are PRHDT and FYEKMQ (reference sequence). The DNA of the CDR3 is TGTGCCAGCAGCTTACGTCAGACTTACGAGCAGTACTTC. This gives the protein CASSLRQTYEQYF.

CDR3 in DNA: TGTGCCAGCAGTTCCGGACAGGGAACTAATGAAAAACTGTTTTTT. It codes for CASSSGQGTNEKLFF. This chain uses TRBV6-5 with TRBJ1-4, with TRBD1 matching 8 bases. Germline loops: CDR1 MNHEY, CDR2 SVGAGI. Trimming removed 4 bases from V and 1 base from J; junction bases left unmatched: 2. The CDR3 covers 15 residues.

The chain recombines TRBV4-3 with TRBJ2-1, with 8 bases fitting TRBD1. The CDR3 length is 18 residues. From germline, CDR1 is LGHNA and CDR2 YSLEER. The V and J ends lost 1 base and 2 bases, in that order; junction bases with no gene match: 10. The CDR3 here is CASSQGQGYGEAYNEQFF. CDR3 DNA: TGCGCCAGCAGCCAAGGACAGGGGTATGGAGAGGCCTACAATGAGCAGTTCTTC.

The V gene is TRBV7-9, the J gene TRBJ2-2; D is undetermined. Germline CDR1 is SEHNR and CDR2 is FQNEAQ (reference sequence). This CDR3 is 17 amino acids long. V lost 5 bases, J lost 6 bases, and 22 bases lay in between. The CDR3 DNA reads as TGTGCCAGCAGCCCGCGAGGTTCGATCGTGTCTTCCGGGGAGCTGTTTTTT. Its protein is CASSPRGSIVSSGELFF. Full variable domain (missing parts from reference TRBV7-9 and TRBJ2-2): DTGVSQNPRHKITKRGQNVTFRCDPISEHNRLYWYRQTLGQGPEFLTYFQNEAQLEKSRLLSDRFSAERPKGSFSTLEIQRTEQGDSAMYLCASSPRGSIVSSGELFFGEGSRLTVL.

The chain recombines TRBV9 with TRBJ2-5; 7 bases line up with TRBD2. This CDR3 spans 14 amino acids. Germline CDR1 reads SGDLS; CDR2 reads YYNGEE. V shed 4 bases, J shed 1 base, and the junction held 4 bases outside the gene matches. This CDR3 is CASSPWGGQETQYF. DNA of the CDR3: TGTGCCAGCAGCCCTTGGGGGGGCCAAGAGACCCAGTACTTC.

The CDR3 coding sequence is TGTGCCGTAATGCGGGGGGCCGGTGAGCAGTTCTTC. It is translated as CAVMRGAGEQFF. V and J are TRBV27 and TRBJ2-1; 8 nucleotides agree with TRBD2. The CDR3 has 12 residues. CDR1 and CDR2 (germline): MNHEY, SMNVEV (reference sequence). Germline trimming cut 11 bases from V and 9 bases from J; bases unmatched to any gene: 9.

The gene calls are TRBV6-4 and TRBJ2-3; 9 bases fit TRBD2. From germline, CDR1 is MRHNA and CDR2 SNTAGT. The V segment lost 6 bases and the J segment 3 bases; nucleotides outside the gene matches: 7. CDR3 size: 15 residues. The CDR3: CASSNSGGGTDTQYF. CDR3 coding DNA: TGTGCCAGCAGCAATAGCGGGGGTGGGACAGATACGCAGTATTTT.

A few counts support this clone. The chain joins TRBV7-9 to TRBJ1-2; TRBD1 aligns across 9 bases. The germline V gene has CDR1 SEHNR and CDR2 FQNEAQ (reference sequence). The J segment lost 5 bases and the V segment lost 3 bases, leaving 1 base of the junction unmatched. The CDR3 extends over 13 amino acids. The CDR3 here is CASSLGQGYGYTF. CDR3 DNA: TGTGCCAGCAGCTTGGGACAGGGTTATGGCTACACCTTC. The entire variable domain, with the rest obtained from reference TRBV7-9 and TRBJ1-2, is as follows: DTGVSQNPRHKITKRGQNVTFRCDPISEHNRLYWYRQTLGQGPEFLTYFQNEAQLEKSRLLSDRFSAERPKGSFSTLEIQRTEQGDSAMYLCASSLGQGYGYTFGSGTRLTVV.

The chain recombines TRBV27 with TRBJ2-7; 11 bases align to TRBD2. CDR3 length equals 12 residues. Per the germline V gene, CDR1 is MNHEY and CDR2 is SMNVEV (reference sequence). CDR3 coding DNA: TGTGTTACTAGCGGGGGTTCCTACGAGCAGTACTTC. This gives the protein CVTSGGSYEQYF.

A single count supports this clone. CDR3 loop: CSAVGSNSPVNTEAFF. The CDR3 DNA sequence: TGCAGCGCCGTGGGCAGTAACTCCCCCGTGAACACTGAAGCTTTCTTT. The genes are TRBV29-1 and TRBJ1-1; D ambiguous. The CDR3 has 16 residues. CDR1 and CDR2 from the germline V gene are SQVTM and ANQGSEA. V lost 7 bases and J 0 bases, leaving 21 bases between the germline ends. The whole variable domain, filled in from reference TRBV29-1 and TRBJ1-1, reads SAVISQKPSRDICQRGTSLTIQCQVDSQVTMMFWYRQQPGQSLTLIATANQGSEATYESGFVIDKFPISRPNLTFSTLTVSNMSPEDSSIYLCSAVGSNSPVNTEAFFGQGTRLTVV.

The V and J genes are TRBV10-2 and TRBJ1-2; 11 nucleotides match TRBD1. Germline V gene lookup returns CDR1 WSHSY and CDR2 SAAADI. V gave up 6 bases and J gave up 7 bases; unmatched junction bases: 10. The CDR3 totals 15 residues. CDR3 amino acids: CASRGQGDSVLGYTF. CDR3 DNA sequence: TGCGCCAGCAGGGGACAGGGGGATAGTGTTCTTGGCTACACCTTC.

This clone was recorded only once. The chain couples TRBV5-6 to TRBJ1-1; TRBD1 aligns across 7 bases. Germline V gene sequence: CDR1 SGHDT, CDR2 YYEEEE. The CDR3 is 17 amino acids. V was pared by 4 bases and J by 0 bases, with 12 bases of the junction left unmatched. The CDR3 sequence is CASSRRDSITMNTEAFF. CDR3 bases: TGTGCCAGCAGCCGCCGGGACAGCATAACTATGAACACTGAAGCTTTCTTT.

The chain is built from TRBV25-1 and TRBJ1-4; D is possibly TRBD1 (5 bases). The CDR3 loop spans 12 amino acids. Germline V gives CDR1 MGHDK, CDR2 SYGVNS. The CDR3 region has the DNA TGTGGGGGGGTGACCCGTAATGAAAAACTGTTTTTT. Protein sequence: CGGVTRNEKLFF.

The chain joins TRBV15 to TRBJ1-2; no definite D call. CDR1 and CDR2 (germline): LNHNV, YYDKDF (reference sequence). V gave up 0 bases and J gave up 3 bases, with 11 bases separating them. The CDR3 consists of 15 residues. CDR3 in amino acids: CATSRDGGFYYGYTF. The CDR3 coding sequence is TGTGCCACCAGCAGAGATGGAGGGTTTTACTATGGCTACACCTTC. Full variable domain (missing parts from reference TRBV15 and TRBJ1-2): DAMVIQNPRYQVTQFGKPVTLSCSQTLNHNVMYWYQQKSSQAPKLLFHYYDKDFNNEADTPDNFQSRRPNTSFCFLDIRSPGLGDTAMYLCATSRDGGFYYGYTFGSGTRLTVV.

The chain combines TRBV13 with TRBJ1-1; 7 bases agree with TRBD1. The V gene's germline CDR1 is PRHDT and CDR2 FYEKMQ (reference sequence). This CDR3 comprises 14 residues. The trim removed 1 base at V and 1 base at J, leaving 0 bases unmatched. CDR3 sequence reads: CASSLAGGNTEAFF. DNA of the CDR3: TGTGCCAGCAGCTTAGCAGGGGGGAACACTGAAGCTTTCTTT. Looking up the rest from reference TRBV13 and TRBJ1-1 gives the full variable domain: AAGVIQSPRHLIKEKRETATLKCYPIPRHDTVYWYQQGPGQDPQFLISFYEKMQSDKGSIPDRFSAQQFSDYHSELNMSSLELGDSALYFCASSLAGGNTEAFFGQGTRLTVV.

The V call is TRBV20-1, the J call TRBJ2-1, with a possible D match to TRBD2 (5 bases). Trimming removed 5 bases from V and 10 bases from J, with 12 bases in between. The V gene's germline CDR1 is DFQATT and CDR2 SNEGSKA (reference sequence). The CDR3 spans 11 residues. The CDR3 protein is CSARDGLEQFF. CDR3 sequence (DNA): TGCAGTGCTCGTGACGGACTGGAGCAGTTCTTC.

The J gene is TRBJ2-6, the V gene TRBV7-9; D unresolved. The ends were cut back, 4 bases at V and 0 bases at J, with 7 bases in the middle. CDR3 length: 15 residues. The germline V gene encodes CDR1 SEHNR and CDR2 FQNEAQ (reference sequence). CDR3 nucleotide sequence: TGTGCCAGCAGCTCCAGTACCTCTGGGGCCAACGTCCTGACTTTC. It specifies CASSSSTSGANVLTF.

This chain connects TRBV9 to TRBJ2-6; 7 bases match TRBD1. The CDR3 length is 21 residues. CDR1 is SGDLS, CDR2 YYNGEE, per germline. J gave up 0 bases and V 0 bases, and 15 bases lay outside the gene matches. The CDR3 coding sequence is TGTGCCAGCAGCGTAGCTACCGGGACAGCCGCCTACTCCTCTGGGGCCAACGTCCTGACTTTC. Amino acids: CASSVATGTAAYSSGANVLTF.

CDR3 in DNA: TGTGCCAGCAGCTTAGCGGGAGGTAGCGGGTTCGAGCAGTACTTC. This gives the protein CASSLAGGSGFEQYF. The rearrangement links TRBV11-1 to TRBJ2-7; 7 bases are a match to TRBD2. J lost 6 bases, V lost 0 bases, and 8 bases had no gene match. CDR1 SGHAT and CDR2 FQDESV come from the germline V gene (reference sequence). This CDR3 has 15 residues.

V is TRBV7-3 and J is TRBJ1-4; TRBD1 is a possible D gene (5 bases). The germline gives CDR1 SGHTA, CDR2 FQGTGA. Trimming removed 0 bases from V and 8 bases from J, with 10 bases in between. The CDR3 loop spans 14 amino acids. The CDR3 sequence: CASSLTGADEKLFF. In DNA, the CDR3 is TGTGCCAGCAGCTTAACAGGGGCCGACGAAAAACTGTTTTTT. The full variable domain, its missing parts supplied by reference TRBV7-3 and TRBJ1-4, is GAGVSQTPSNKVTEKGKYVELRCDPISGHTALYWYRQSLGQGPEFLIYFQGTGAADDSGLPNDRFFAVRPEGSVSTLKIQRTERGDSAVYLCASSLTGADEKLFFGSGTQLSVL.

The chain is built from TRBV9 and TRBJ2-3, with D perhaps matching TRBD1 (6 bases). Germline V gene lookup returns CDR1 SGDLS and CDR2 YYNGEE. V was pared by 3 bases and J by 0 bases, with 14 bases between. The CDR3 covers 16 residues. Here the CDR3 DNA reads TGTGCCAGCAGCGCGAACAGGGAAAGTAGCACAGATACGCAGTATTTT. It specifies CASSANRESSTDTQYF.

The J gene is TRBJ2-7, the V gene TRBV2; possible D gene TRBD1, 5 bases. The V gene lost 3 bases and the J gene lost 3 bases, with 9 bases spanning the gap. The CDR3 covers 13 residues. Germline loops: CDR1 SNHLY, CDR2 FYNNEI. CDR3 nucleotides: TGTGCCAGCAGTGAGATCCAGGGCTACGAGCAGTACTTC. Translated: CASSEIQGYEQYF. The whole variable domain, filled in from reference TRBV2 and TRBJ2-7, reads EPEVTQTPSHQVTQMGQEVILRCVPISNHLYFYWYRQILGQKVEFLVSFYNNEISEKSEIFDDQFSVERPDGSNFTLKIRSTKLEDSAMYFCASSEIQGYEQYFGPGTRLTVT.